This TCR beta chain was sequenced in a study of blood T cell repertoires in COVID-19. The wider study: Samples taken during acute and convalescent COVID-19 were collected in the United States, Italy and Spain. The analysed material was cDNA or gDNA that came from T cells, B-cell-depleted T cells, or PBMCs.

The CDR3 runs 13 residues. The V end was cut by 7 bases, the J end by 6 bases, with 16 bases between. Germline CDR1 MNHEY, CDR2 SVGAGI. Followed over time, Seattle patients had been enrolled while infection was active. How the authors handled the data: Reference gene primer amplification gave nucleated cell count estimates. Data came from immunoSEQ multiplex PCR; TCRdb stores just in-frame clones and leaves some out. V and J calls and clone size are given by that table; D and trimming were obtained from the DNA. The data show around 190,000 clones, roughly four fifths seen once. This clonotype originated in a woman in her seventies with COVID-19, enrolled during active disease. Sequenced material: peripheral blood. The V gene is TRBV6-5, the J gene TRBJ2-7, with D possibly matching TRBD2 (6 bases). For the CDR3, the DNA is TGTGCCAGCAATGGCGGGACTGGGCTCGAGCAGTACTTC. As protein: CASNGGTGLEQYF.